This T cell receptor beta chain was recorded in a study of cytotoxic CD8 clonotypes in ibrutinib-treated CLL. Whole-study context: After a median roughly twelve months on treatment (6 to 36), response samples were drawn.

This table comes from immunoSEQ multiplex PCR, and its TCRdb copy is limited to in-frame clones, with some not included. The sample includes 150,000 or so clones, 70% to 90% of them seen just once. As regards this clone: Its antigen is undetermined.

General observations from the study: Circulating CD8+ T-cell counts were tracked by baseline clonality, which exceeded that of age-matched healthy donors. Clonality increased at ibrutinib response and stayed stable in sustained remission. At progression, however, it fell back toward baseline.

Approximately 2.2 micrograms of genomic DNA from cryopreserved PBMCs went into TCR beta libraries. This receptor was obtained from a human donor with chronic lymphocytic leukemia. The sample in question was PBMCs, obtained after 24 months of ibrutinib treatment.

As DNA, the CDR3 is TGTGCCAGCAGTCCCCGGGACAGAAACTACGAGCAGTACTTC. This sequence encodes CASSPRDRNYEQYF. The chain employs TRBV28 and TRBJ2-7; 7 bases align to TRBD1. The CDR3 consists of 14 residues. The junction had 7 bases not matched to a gene; V was cut back by 5 bases and J by 3 bases. Germline V gene sequence: CDR1 MDHEN, CDR2 SYDVKM.